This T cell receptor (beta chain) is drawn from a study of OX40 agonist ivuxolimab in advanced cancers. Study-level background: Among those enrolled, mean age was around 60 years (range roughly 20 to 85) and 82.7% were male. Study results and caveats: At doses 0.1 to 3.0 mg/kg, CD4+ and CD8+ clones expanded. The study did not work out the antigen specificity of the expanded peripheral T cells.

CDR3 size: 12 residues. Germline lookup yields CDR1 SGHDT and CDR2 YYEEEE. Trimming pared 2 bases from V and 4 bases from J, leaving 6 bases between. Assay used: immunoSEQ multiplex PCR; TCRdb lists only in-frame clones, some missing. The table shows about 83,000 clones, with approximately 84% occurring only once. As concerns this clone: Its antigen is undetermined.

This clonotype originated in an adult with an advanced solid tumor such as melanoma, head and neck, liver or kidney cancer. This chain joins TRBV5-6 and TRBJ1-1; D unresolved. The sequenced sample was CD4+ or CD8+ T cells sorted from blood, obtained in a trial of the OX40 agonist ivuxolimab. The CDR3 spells CASSLSGTEAFF. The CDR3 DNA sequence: TGTGCCAGCAGCTTATCAGGCACTGAAGCTTTCTTT.